This paragraph reports one TCR beta chain. This clone was detected only a few times. Its antigen is still unknown. Base qualities are not at hand, and no much larger clone is one base apart. TCRbeta CDR3 regions were amplified from genomic DNA by means of the immunoSEQ Assay, a bias-controlled multiplex PCR. The paper's data handling went like this. Within the assay, amplification of reference gene primers was used to estimate how many nucleated cells each sample contained. Sequence reads were collapsed and filtered to measure the absolute abundance of every unique TCRbeta CDR3 rearrangement. For each sample, productive Simpson clonality was calculated by taking the square root of Simpson's diversity index across productive rearrangements. What TCRdb holds here is the immuneACCESS table cut down to in-frame rearrangements. Part of the clones is not present; checked against another copy, under half of the missing clones reflect an unresolved V gene, and the others are unexplained. Clone size and the V and J calls come from that table; the DNA yielded D and trimming. The sample table lists about 270,000 clones, around 87% of them with a count of one. Roughly 2.3% of the sample belongs to the ten largest clones.

These data belong to a study of blood T cell repertoires in COVID-19 (dated by TCRdb to the early 2020s). Notes on the research overall: Collaborator samples came from the United States, Italy and Spain and covered acute and convalescent phases of COVID-19. The material from the prospective study consisted of cDNA or gDNA derived from T cells, B-cell-depleted T cells, or PBMCs. The dataset comprised deeply sampled blood TCRbeta repertoires from subjects exposed to, actively infected with, or recovered from COVID-19. The repertoires were made available in a free public database intended to serve as a resource for research on the immune response to SARS-CoV-2. Samples came from the ongoing ImmuneRACE study (first 160 participants) plus 1,254 subjects from 6 global collaborators. A de-identified subject ID, COVID-19 status, age in years and sex were almost always included in the sample metadata. Where HLA class I and class II types were available, the types were taken from metadata supplied by the sample provider, not from assay-based typing.

Results the study describes overall, beyond this receptor: How much clinical and demographic metadata was included differed by source and by participant, and the metadata was provided uncurated.

The germline ends are 3 bases apart after V is trimmed by 1 base and J by 5 bases. The germline V gene supplies CDR1 SGHRS and CDR2 YFSETQ. Including cysteine and phenylalanine, the CDR3 has 11 amino acids. The retained sequence is limited to the CDR3, 33 bases, with the frame set at the first base. Participants in the prospective study were enrolled through a virtual design, were aged about 18 to 100 years, and lived in approximately 25 United States geographic areas. To assign participants to cohorts, the prospective study relied on clinical history that participants themselves reported in a screening survey and a study questionnaire. Recovered participants in ImmuneRACE Cohort 3 were defined by two consecutive negative NP/OP PCR tests, clearance by a healthcare professional, or resolution of symptoms. Each participant in the prospective study had whole blood, serum and a nasopharyngeal or oropharyngeal swab collected by mobile phlebotomists. Prospective study participants could optionally give additional blood draws and questionnaires over an approximately 2-month period. Before DNA extraction, prospective study blood samples were shipped either frozen or at room temperature.

What was sequenced was PBMCs or T cells enriched from blood (not recorded which). The chain is assembled from TRBV5-1 and TRBJ2-5; the D gene remains uncertain. The clonotype comes from a woman aged 18-30 years who had recovered from COVID-19. CDR3 region: CASSLSETQYF. The bases read TGCGCCAGCAGCTTGAGCGAGACCCAGTACTTC.